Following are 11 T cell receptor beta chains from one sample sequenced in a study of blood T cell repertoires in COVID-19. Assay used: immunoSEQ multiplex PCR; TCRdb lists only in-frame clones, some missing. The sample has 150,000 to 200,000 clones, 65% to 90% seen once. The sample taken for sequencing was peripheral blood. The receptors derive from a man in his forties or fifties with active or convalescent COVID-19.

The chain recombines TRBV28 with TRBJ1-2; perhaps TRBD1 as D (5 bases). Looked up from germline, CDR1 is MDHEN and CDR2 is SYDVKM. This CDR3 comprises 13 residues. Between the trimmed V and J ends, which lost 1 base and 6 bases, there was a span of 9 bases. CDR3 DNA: TGTGCCAGCAGTTTATCGCAGGGCGATGGCTACACCTTC. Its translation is CASSLSQGDGYTF.

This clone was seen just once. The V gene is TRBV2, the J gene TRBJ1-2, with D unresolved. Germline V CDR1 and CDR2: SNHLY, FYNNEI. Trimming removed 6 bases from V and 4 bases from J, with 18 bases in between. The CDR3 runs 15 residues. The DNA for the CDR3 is TGTGCCAGCAGGGAGTCGTACGGGGTCGGCTATGGCTACACCTTC. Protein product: CASRESYGVGYGYTF.

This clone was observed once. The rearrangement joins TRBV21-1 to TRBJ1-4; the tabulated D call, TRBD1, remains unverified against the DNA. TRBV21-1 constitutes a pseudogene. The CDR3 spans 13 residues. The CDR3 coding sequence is TGTGCCAGCAGTGTGGGGGCTAGCGAAAAACTGTTTTTT. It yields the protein CASSVGASEKLFF.

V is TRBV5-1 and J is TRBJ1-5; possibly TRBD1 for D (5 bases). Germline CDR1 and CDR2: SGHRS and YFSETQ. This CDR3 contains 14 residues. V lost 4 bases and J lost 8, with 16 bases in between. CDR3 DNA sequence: TGCGCCAGCAGCCCGGACGCGGGGCGCAAGCCCCAGCATTTT. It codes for CASSPDAGRKPQHF.

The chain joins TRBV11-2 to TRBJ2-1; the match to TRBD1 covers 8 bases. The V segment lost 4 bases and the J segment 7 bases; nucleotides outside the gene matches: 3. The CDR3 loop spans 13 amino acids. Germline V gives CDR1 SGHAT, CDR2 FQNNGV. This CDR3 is CASSSNRGNEQFF. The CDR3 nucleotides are TGTGCCAGCAGCTCAAACAGGGGGAATGAGCAGTTCTTC. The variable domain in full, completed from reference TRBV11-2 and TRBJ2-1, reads EAGVAQSPRYKIIEKRQSVAFWCNPISGHATLYWYQQILGQGPKLLIQFQNNGVVDDSQLPKDRFSAERLKGVDSTLKIQPAKLEDSAVYLCASSSNRGNEQFFGPGTRLTVL.

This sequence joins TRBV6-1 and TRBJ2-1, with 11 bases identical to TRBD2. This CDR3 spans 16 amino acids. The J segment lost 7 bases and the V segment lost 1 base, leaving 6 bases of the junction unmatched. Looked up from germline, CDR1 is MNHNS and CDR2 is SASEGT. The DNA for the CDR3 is TGTGCCAGCAGTGAAGTTAGCGGGAGGGTGGGGAATGAGCAGTTCTTC. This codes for CASSEVSGRVGNEQFF.

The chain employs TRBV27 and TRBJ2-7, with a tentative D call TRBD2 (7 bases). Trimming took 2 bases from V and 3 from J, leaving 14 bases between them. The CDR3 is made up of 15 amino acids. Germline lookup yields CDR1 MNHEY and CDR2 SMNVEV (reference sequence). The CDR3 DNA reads TGTGCCAGCAGTTTAAAGGGGGGGAAAATCTACGAGCAGTACTTC. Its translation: CASSLKGGKIYEQYF.

Here the CDR3 reads CASSLLGANYGYTF. The CDR3 DNA is TGCGCCAGCAGTCTTCTAGGGGCCAACTATGGCTACACCTTC. The chain employs TRBV10-2 and TRBJ1-2; TRBD1 is a possible D gene (5 bases). The CDR3 consists of 14 residues. Germline CDR1 reads WSHSY; CDR2 reads SAAADI. V lost 5 bases and J 2 bases, leaving 12 bases between the germline ends.

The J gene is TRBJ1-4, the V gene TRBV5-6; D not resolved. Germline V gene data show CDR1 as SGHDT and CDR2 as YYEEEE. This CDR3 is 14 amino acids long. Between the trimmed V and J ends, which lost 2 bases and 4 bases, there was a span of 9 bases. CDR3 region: CASSFDLSNEKLFF. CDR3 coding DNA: TGTGCCAGCAGCTTTGACTTGAGTAATGAAAAACTGTTTTTT.

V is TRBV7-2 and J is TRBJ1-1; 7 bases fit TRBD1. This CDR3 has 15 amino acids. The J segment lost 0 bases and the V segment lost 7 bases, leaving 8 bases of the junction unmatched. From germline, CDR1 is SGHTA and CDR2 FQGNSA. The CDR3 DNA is TGTGCCAGCACCATAACCGGGACAGTGAACACTGAAGCTTTCTTT. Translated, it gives CASTITGTVNTEAFF. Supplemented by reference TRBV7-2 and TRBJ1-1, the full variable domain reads GAGVSQSPSNKVTEKGKDVELRCDPISGHTALYWYRQSLGQGLEFLIYFQGNSAPDKSGLPSDRFSAERTGGSVSTLTIQRTQQEDSAVYLCASTITGTVNTEAFFGQGTRLTVV.

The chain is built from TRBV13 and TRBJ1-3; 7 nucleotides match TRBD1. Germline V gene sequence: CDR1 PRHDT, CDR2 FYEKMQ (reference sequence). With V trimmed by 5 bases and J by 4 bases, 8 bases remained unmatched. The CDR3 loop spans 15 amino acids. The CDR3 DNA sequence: TGTGCCAGCAGCCTTCCGACAGGGATAGGAAACACCATATATTTT. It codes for CASSLPTGIGNTIYF.